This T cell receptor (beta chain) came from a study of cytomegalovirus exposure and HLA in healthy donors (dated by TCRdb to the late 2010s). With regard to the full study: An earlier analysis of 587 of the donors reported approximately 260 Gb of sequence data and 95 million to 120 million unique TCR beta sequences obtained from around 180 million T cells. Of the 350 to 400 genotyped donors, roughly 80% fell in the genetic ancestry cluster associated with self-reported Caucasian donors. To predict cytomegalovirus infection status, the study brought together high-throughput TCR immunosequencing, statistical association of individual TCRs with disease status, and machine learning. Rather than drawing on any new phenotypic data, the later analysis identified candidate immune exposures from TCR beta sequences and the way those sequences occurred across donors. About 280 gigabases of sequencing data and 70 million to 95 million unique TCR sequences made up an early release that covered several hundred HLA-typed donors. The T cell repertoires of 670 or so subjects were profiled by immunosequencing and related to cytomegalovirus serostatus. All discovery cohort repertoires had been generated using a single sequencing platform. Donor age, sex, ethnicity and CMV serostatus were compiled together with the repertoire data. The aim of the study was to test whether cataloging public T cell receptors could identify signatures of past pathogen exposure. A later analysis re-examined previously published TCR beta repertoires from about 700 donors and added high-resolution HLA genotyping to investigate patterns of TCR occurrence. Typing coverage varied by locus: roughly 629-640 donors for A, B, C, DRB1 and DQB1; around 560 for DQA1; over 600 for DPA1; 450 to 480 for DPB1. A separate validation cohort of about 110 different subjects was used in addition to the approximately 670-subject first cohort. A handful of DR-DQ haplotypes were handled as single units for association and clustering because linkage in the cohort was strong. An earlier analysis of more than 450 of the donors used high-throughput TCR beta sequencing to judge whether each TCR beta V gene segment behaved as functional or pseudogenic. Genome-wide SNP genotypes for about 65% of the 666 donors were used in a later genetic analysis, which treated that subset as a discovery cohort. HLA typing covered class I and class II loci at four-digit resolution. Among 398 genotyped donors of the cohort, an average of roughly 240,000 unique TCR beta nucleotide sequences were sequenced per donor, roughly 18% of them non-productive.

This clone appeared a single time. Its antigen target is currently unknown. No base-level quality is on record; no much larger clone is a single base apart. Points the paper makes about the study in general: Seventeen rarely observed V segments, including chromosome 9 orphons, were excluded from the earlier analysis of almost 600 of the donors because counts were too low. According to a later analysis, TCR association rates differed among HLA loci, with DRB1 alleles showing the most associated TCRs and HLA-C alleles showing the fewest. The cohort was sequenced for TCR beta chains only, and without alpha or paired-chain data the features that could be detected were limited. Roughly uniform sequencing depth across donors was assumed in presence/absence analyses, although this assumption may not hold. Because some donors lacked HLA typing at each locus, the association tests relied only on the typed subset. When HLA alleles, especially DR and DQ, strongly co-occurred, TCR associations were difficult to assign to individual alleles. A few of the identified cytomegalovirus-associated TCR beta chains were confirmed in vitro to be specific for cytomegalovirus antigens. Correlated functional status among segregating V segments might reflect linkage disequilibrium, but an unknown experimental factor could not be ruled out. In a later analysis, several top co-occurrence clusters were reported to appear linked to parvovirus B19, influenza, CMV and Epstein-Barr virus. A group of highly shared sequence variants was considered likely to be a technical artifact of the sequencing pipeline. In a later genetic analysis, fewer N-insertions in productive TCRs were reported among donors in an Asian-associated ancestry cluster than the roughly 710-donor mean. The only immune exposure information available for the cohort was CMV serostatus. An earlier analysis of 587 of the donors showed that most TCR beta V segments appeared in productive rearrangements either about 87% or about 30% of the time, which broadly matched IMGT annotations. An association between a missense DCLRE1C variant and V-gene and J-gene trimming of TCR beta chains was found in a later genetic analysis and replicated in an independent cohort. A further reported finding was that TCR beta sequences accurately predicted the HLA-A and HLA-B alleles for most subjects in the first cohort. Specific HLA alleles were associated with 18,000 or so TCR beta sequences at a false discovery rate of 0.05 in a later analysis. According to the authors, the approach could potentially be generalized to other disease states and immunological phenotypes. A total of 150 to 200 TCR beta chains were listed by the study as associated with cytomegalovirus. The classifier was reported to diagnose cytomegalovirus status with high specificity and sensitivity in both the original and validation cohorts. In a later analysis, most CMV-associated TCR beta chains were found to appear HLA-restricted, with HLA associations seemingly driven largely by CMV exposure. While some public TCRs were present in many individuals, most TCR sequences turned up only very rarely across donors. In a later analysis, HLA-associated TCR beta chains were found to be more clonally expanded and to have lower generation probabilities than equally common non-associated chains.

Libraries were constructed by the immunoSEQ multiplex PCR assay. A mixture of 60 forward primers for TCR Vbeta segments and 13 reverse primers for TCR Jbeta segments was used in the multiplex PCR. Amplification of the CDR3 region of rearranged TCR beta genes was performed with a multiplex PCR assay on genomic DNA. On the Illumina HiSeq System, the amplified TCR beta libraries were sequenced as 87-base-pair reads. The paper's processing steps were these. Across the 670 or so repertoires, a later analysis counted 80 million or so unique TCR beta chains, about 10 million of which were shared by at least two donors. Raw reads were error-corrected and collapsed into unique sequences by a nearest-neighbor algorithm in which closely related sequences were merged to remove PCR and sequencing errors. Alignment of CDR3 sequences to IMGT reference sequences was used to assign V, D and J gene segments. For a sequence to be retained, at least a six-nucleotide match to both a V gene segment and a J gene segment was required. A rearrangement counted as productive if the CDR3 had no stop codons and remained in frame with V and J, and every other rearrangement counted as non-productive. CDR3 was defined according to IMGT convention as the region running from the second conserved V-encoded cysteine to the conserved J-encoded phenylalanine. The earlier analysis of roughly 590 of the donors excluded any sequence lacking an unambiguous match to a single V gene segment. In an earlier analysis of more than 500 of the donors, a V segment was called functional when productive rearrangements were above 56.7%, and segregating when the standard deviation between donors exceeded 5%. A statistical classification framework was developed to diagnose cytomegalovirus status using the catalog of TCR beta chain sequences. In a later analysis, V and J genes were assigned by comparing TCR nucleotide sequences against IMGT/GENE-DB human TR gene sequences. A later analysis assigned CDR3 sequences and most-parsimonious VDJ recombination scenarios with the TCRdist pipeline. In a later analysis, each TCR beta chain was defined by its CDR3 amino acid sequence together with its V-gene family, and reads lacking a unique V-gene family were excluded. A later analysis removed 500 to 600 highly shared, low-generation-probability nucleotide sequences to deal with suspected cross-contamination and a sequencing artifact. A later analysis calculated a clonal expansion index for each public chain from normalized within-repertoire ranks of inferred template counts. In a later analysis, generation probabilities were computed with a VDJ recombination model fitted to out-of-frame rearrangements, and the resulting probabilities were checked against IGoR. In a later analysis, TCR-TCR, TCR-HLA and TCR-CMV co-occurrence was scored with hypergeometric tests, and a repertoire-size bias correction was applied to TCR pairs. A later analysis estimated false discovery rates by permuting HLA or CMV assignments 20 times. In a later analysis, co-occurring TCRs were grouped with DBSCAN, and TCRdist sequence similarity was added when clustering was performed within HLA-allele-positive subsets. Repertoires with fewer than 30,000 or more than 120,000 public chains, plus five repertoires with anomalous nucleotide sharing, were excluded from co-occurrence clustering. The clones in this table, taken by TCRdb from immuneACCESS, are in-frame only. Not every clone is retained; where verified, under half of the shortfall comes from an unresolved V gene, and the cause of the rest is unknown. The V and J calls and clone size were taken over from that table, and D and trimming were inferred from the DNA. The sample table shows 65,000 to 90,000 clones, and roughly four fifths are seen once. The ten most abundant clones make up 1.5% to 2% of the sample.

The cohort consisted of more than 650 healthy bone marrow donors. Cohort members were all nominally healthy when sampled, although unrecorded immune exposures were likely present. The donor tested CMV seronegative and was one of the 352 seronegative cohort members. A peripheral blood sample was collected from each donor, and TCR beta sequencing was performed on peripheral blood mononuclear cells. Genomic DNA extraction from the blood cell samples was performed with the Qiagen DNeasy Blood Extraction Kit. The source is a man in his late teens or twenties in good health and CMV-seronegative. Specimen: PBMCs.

The CDR3 has the sequence CASSVSDRGPTDTQYF. The DNA sequence reads TGTGCCAGCAGCGTATCGGACAGGGGGCCGACAGATACGCAGTATTTT. The chain is assembled from TRBV9 and TRBJ2-3; a stretch of 11 junction bases matches TRBD1. Based on the germline V gene, the CDR1 and CDR2 sequences are SGDLS and YYNGEE. From cysteine to phenylalanine, the CDR3 is 16 amino acids long. The read is trimmed to its CDR3 DNA, 48 bases read in frame from base 1. Unmatched junction bases come to 4, with V trimmed by 1 base and J by 3 bases.